The rows below give T cell receptor beta chains drawn from one sample of a study of T cell responses to AZD1222 COVID-19 vaccine. Using immunoSEQ multiplex PCR, the repertoire was profiled, and TCRdb retains in-frame clones only, with some absent. Among 130,000 to 150,000 clones, approximately 90% were seen once, and the ten largest hold around 2.8%. The sequenced sample was peripheral blood, obtained on day 0 of AZD1222 vaccination. These TCRs come from an adult in good health. Each CDR3 is given with its conserved first and last residue. Fields, in order: J gene, V gene, D gene, clone size, CDR3 DNA, CDR3 protein. The D gene is left open where the match is weak. A row's size may be missing; if present it is once, few, many or a size class.

J: TRBJ1-2
V: TRBV5-8
D: NA
size: NA
DNA: TGTGCAGCTCTGGGCTACACCTTC
CDR3: CAALGYTF

J: TRBJ2-1
V: TRBV6-5
D: NA
size: few
DNA: TGTGCCAGCAGGACAGGCTTCTCCTACAATGAGCAGTTCTTC
CDR3: CASRTGFSYNEQFF

J: TRBJ2-7
V: TRBV5-1
D: NA
size: once
DNA: TGCGCCAGCAGCTTGGTGGGGCAGGGTACGGAACAGTACTTC
CDR3: CASSLVGQGTEQYF

J: TRBJ2-1
V: TRBV2
D: TRBD2
size: few
DNA: TGTGCCACTTCCGGGACTACACTACACAATGAGCAGTTCTTC
CDR3: CATSGTTLHNEQFF

J: TRBJ2-3
V: TRBV10-3
D: NA
size: NA
DNA: TGTGCCATCAGTGAGTCGATTTTAGGGGGAATACATAGCACAGATACGCAGTATTTT
CDR3: CAISESILGGIHSTDTQYF

J: TRBJ2-2
V: TRBV7-2
D: TRBD2
size: NA
DNA: TGTGCCAGCAGCAAGCGGGGTATCGGCGGGGAGCTGTTTTTT
CDR3: CASSKRGIGGELFF

J: TRBJ2-3
V: TRBV5-1
D: TRBD1
size: NA
DNA: TGCGCCAGCAGCCCTGACAGGGTACAAGATACGCAGTATTTT
CDR3: CASSPDRVQDTQYF

J: TRBJ1-5
V: TRBV7-2
D: NA
size: NA
DNA: TGTGCCAGCAGCTTAGGAGGTCGCAGGGCAAGCAATCAGCCCCAGCATTTT
CDR3: CASSLGGRRASNQPQHF

J: TRBJ1-5
V: TRBV7-9
D: NA
size: NA
DNA: TGTGCCAGCAGCCAGAGTGGCAATCAGCCCCAGCATTTT
CDR3: CASSQSGNQPQHF

J: TRBJ2-7
V: TRBV6-2/TRBV6-3
D: TRBD2
size: NA
DNA: TGTGCCAGCAGTTACTCCCTAGGTTGTGCGGGGGGCTTC
CDR3: CASSYSLGCAGGF

J: TRBJ2-5
V: TRBV28
D: NA
size: NA
DNA: TGTGCCAGCTCCTCCTATGGGACCCAGTACTTC
CDR3: CASSSYGTQYF

J: TRBJ2-3
V: TRBV24-1
D: NA
size: NA
DNA: TGTGCCACCAGTGATACTATTGCAAGGGCCTCCACAGATACGCAGTATTTT
CDR3: CATSDTIARASTDTQYF

J: TRBJ2-5
V: TRBV6-5
D: TRBD1
size: NA
DNA: TGTGCCAGCAGCCTGAGAGGGGGCGATGAGACCCAGTACTTC
CDR3: CASSLRGGDETQYF

J: TRBJ1-1
V: TRBV5-4
D: NA
size: NA
DNA: TGTGCCAGCAGCTTGTCTGGGACGAACACTGAAGCTTTCTTT
CDR3: CASSLSGTNTEAFF

J: TRBJ2-3
V: TRBV7-3
D: TRBD2
size: NA
DNA: TGTGCCAGCAGCTTATTGGGAGCGGGAGGCACAGATACGCAGTATTTT
CDR3: CASSLLGAGGTDTQYF